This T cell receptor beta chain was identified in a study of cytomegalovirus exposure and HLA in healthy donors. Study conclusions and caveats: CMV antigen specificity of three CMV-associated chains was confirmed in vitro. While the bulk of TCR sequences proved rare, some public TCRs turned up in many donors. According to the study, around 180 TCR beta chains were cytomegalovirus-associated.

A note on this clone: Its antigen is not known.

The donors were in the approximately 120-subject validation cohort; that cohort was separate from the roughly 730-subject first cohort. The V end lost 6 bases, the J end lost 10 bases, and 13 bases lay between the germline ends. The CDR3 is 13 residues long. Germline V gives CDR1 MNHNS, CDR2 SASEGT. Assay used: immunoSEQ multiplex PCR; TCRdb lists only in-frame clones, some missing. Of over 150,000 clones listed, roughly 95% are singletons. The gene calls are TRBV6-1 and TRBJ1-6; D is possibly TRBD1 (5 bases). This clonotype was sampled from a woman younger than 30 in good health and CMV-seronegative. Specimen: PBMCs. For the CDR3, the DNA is TGTGCCAGCAGGAGGCAGGGTACCTCACCCCTCCACTTT. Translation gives CASRRQGTSPLHF.